Each of the 6 T cell receptor beta chains below was sequenced from the same sample in a study of cytomegalovirus exposure and HLA in healthy donors. The study ran its PCR with 60 Vbeta and 13 Jbeta primers. Repertoires were generated with immunoSEQ multiplex PCR, while TCRdb's copy carries only in-frame clones and drops some. The sample has under 65,000 clones; approximately 77% are singletons. Material for sequencing was PBMCs. These receptors were taken from a woman younger than 35 in good health and CMV-seronegative.

The rearrangement joins TRBV28 to TRBJ2-2; 12 bases are shared with TRBD2. The trim removed 1 base at V and 13 bases at J, leaving 7 bases unmatched. This CDR3 is 15 amino acids long. Germline CDR1 reads MDHEN; CDR2 reads SYDVKM. CDR3 nucleotide sequence: TGTGCCAGCAGTTTATCCGGGACTAGCGGGCCGGGGCTGTTTTTT. The encoded protein is CASSLSGTSGPGLFF.

The chain has TRBV27 and TRBJ1-2; no reliable D call. This CDR3 has 13 amino acids. CDR1 is MNHEY and CDR2 is SMNVEV in the germline V gene (reference sequence). V lost 2 bases and J 2 bases, leaving 6 bases between the germline ends. The CDR3 coding sequence is TGTGCCAGCAGTTTAGGGAGGAACTATGGCTACACCTTC. It yields the protein CASSLGRNYGYTF.

Comments on this clone: One end of the junction is discordant with germline, which a read error may explain. V usage is TRBV9 and J usage is TRBJ2-6, with a possible D match to TRBD1 (5 bases). The CDR3 is 14 amino acids. Germline V CDR1 and CDR2: SGDLS, YYNGEE. The CDR3 reads CASSGSSGANGLTF. The CDR3 region has the DNA TGTGCCAGCAGCGGGAGCTCTGGGGCCAACGGCCTGACTTTC.

In its sample, this clone was seen a few times. The CDR3 loop reads CASSLNGRNTGELFF. Here the CDR3 DNA reads TGTGCCAGCAGTTTAAACGGGAGGAACACCGGGGAGCTGTTTTTT. This chain connects TRBV27 to TRBJ2-2; maybe TRBD2 (6 bases). The CDR3 is 15 residues long. Trimming pared 2 bases from V and 1 base from J, leaving 8 bases between. In germline, CDR1 is MNHEY, CDR2 SMNVEV (reference sequence).

V is TRBV10-3 and J is TRBJ1-4; D gene uncertain. V was clipped by 10 bases and J by 0 bases, with 18 bases between them. This CDR3 spans 16 amino acids. CDR1 is ENHRY and CDR2 is SYGVKD in the germline V gene. The CDR3 region is CATRHEEGPTNEKLFF. In DNA form, the CDR3 reads TGTGCCACCCGCCATGAAGAGGGCCCAACTAATGAAAAACTGTTTTTT.

V usage is TRBV5-8 and J usage is TRBJ2-7, with 10 bases matching TRBD2. This CDR3 spans 15 amino acids. Germline V CDR1 and CDR2: SGHTS, YDEGEE. Trimming cost V 0 bases and J 7 bases; bases outside gene matches: 7. CDR3 in amino acids: CASSLAAGGTREQYF. Here the CDR3 DNA reads TGTGCCAGCAGCTTGGCAGCGGGAGGGACGCGGGAGCAGTACTTC.